This entry is about one T cell receptor (beta chain). Its target is unknown. A second PCR, run for about 6 to 11 cycles, used a sample-barcoded 5' primer plus a J-beta primer mix. One entry per CDR3 protein, called by TCRdb with MiXCR from the 5' RACE reads. The sample includes over 450,000 distinct CDR3 sequences, 20% to 30% seen only once; the top ten take around 10%. The sample is drawn from a study of blood T cells in healthy people across ages. Whole-study results and caveats: Leaving the PBMCs unsorted stopped any conclusive comparison of naive versus antigen-experienced cells. Higher diversity, along with more naive CD4+ cells, distinguished long-lived donors from aged donors.

V was shortened by 4 bases and J by 4 bases, with 10 bases between the two germline ends. The CDR3 length is 13 residues. CDR1 is SQVTM and CDR2 is ANQGSEA in the germline V gene. A further study also used this sample, focusing on T cells of mothers and their children. As that report states: Evidence of persistent microchimeric T cell clones was absent.

The gene calls are TRBV29-1 and TRBJ1-4, with D tentatively TRBD1 (5 bases). This receptor was identified in a boy aged 5-17 years in good health. Specimen: blood. The CDR3 reads CSVVGAFNEKLFF. In nucleotides, the CDR3 is TGCAGCGTTGTAGGGGCTTTTAATGAAAAACTGTTTTTT.